Each of the 17 T cell receptor beta chains below was sequenced from the same sample in a study of blood T cells in healthy people across ages. Then a second PCR, running about 6 to 12 cycles, was carried out with a sample-barcoded 5' primer and a J-beta primer mix. TCRdb fed the 5' RACE reads into MiXCR, producing one record per CDR3 protein. The sample yields 950,000 to 1,200,000 distinct CDR3 sequences, under 40% seen once. Sequencing input: blood. The receptors stem from a man between 18 and 29 years old in good health.

The chain joins TRBV28 to TRBJ2-5; D is possibly TRBD2 (7 bases). Germline CDR1 reads MDHEN; CDR2 reads SYDVKM. CDR3 size: 14 residues. V lost 2 bases and J lost 5, with 12 bases in between. CDR3 in amino acids: CASSLGGAEETQYF. In nucleotides, the CDR3 is TGTGCCAGCAGTTTAGGGGGGGCCGAGGAGACCCAGTACTTC.

This clonotype was observed a handful of times. The chain has TRBV12-3 or TRBV12-4 and TRBJ1-1, with TRBD1 matching 11 bases. This CDR3 region has 15 residues. Unmatched junction bases numbered 6, after V lost 3 bases and J lost 6 bases. CDR3 sequence reads: CASSFTGTGGSEAFF. DNA of the CDR3: TGTGCCAGCAGTTTTACCGGGACAGGGGGATCTGAAGCTTTCTTT.

The V gene is TRBV6-1, the J gene TRBJ2-3; unclear D gene. V was pared by 0 bases and J by 8 bases, with 6 bases between. The CDR3 covers 12 residues. Germline V gene lookup returns CDR1 MNHNS and CDR2 SASEGT. CDR3 nucleotides: TGTGCCAGCAGTGAAGCATGGGGTACGCAGTATTTT. Translation gives CASSEAWGTQYF.

The chain recombines TRBV28 with TRBJ2-3, with TRBD2 identical over 7 bases. CDR1 MDHEN and CDR2 SYDVKM come from the germline V gene. Losses at the gene ends were 8 bases for V and 6 bases for J; bases not matched to a gene: 2. The CDR3 length is 11 residues. The CDR3 spells CASGGGDTQYF. The CDR3 DNA reads TGTGCCAGCGGCGGGGGTGATACGCAGTATTTT.

This chain links TRBV7-2 with TRBJ2-1; perhaps TRBD1 as D (6 bases). Germline V gene sequence: CDR1 SGHTA, CDR2 FQGNSA. V dropped 7 bases and J dropped 5 bases, with 15 bases sitting between them. The CDR3 runs 14 residues. In DNA form, the CDR3 reads TGTGCCAGCACCCTAACAGGGTCCGACAATGAGCAGTTCTTC. This sequence encodes CASTLTGSDNEQFF. Full variable domain (remainder filled in from reference TRBV7-2 and TRBJ2-1): GAGVSQSPSNKVTEKGKDVELRCDPISGHTALYWYRQSLGQGLEFLIYFQGNSAPDKSGLPSDRFSAERTGGSVSTLTIQRTQQEDSAVYLCASTLTGSDNEQFFGPGTRLTVL.

The chain is built from TRBV20-1 and TRBJ1-2; D uncertain. CDR3 length: 11 amino acids. The ends were cut back, 4 bases at V and 5 bases at J, with 8 bases in the middle. Germline assignment: CDR1 DFQATT and CDR2 SNEGSKA (reference sequence). The CDR3 region has the DNA TGCAGTGCTATAAACCGGTATGGCTACACCTTC. Its translation is CSAINRYGYTF.

This clonotype has only a few counts. The V gene is TRBV6-5, the J gene TRBJ2-7; 7 bases agree with TRBD1. This CDR3 contains 14 residues. The germline V gene encodes CDR1 MNHEY and CDR2 SVGAGI. With 5 bases clipped from V and 0 bases from J, the junction kept 4 bases outside the gene matches. The CDR3 protein is CASSPQGISYEQYF. The CDR3, as DNA: TGTGCCAGCAGTCCACAGGGGATCTCCTACGAGCAGTACTTC.

The rearrangement uses TRBV20-1 and TRBJ2-1, with 9 positions matching TRBD2. The CDR3 is 14 amino acids. CDR1 is DFQATT and CDR2 is SNEGSKA in the germline V gene (reference sequence). The ends lost 5 bases at V and 5 bases at J; junction bases unmatched: 7. This CDR3 is CSARTSSGDNEQFF. In nucleotides, the CDR3 is TGCAGTGCTCGGACTTCTAGCGGGGACAATGAGCAGTTCTTC.

The table lists this clonotype with a few counts. This chain uses TRBV5-1 with TRBJ2-5; D uncertain. Germline assignment: CDR1 SGHRS and CDR2 YFSETQ. The CDR3 sequence is 14 residues long. With 0 bases removed from V and 5 bases from J, the gap between germline ends came to 11 bases. This CDR3 is CASSLGRDSETQYF. The CDR3, as DNA: TGCGCCAGCAGCTTGGGTCGAGATTCGGAGACCCAGTACTTC.

This chain uses TRBV6-2 or TRBV6-3 with TRBJ2-1; TRBD1 matches at 8 bases. CDR3 size: 15 residues. Germline V CDR1 and CDR2: MNHEY, SVGEGT. Unmatched junction bases numbered 6, after V lost 4 bases and J lost 4 bases. CDR3 nucleotides: TGTGCCAGCAGTTCCGGACAGGGCGAATACAATGAGCAGTTCTTC. Its protein product is CASSSGQGEYNEQFF.

This chain uses TRBV6-6 with TRBJ2-4; D may correspond to TRBD1 or TRBD2 (5 bases each). This CDR3 region has 17 residues. Germline V gives CDR1 MNHNY, CDR2 SVGAGI (reference sequence). Trimming took 2 bases from V and 5 from J, leaving 19 bases between them. The CDR3 nucleotides are TGTGCCAGCAGTTACCCATTACGGGACGGGTACCAAAACATTCAGTACTTC. It codes for CASSYPLRDGYQNIQYF.

This clonotype was seen a handful of times. The CDR3 region has the DNA TGTGCCAGCTCACCGGCGGGGGCGAGTTTCAATGAGCAGTTCTTC. Translation: CASSPAGASFNEQFF. This chain uses TRBV18 with TRBJ2-1; TRBD2 is a possible D gene (7 bases). There are 15 residues in the CDR3. Per the germline V gene, CDR1 is KGHSH and CDR2 is LQKENI. The germline V and J ends were trimmed by 3 bases and 6 bases, with 15 bases remaining between them. The whole variable domain, filled in from reference TRBV18 and TRBJ2-1, reads NAGVMQNPRHLVRRRGQEARLRCSPMKGHSHVYWYRQLPEEGLKFMVYLQKENIIDESGMPKERFSAEFPKEGPSILRIQQVVRGDSAAYFCASSPAGASFNEQFFGPGTRLTVL.

This clonotype was counted only a few times. V gene TRBV20-1 combines with J gene TRBJ2-3; 12 bases align to TRBD1. V shed 0 bases and J 5 bases; nucleotides not matched to a gene: 6. This CDR3 is 16 amino acids long. Germline CDR1 is DFQATT and CDR2 is SNEGSKA (reference sequence). This CDR3 is CSARDWGTGGVDTQYF. DNA for the CDR3: TGCAGTGCTAGAGATTGGGGGACAGGGGGCGTAGATACGCAGTATTTT.

The rearrangement links TRBV14 to TRBJ2-1; D is unclear. The CDR3 contains 12 residues. The germline V gene has CDR1 SGHDN and CDR2 FVKESK. V lost 5 bases, J lost 11 bases, and 13 bases lay in between. CDR3 in amino acids: CASSEARVKQFF. CDR3 nucleotide sequence: TGTGCCAGCAGCGAAGCCCGGGTGAAGCAGTTCTTC. Full variable domain (outside the CDR3, taken from reference TRBV14 and TRBJ2-1): EAGVTQFPSHSVIEKGQTVTLRCDPISGHDNLYWYRRVMGKEIKFLLHFVKESKQDESGMPNNRFLAERTGGTYSTLKVQPAELEDSGVYFCASSEARVKQFFGPGTRLTVL.

The chain recombines TRBV7-2 with TRBJ2-1; TRBD1 matches at 10 bases. Trimming took 4 bases from V and 7 from J; bases not matched to a gene: 4. Germline V lookup: CDR1 SGHTA, CDR2 FQGNSA. This CDR3 contains 14 residues. CDR3 bases: TGTGCCAGCAGCTCGGGACAGGGGAAGAATGAGCAGTTCTTC. Encoded protein: CASSSGQGKNEQFF.

This clonotype was picked up a small number of times. The rearrangement links TRBV27 to TRBJ2-2, with 7 bases identical to TRBD1. CDR1 and CDR2 (germline): MNHEY, SMNVEV (reference sequence). V shed 4 bases, J shed 6 bases, and the junction held 2 bases outside the gene matches. The CDR3 consists of 13 residues. CDR3 sequence: CASSSDRAGELFF. DNA of the CDR3: TGTGCCAGCAGTTCCGACAGGGCCGGGGAGCTGTTTTTT.

The chain uses TRBV20-1 and TRBJ1-2; D might be TRBD1 (5 bases). Germline CDR1 is DFQATT and CDR2 is SNEGSKA (reference sequence). The CDR3 extends over 17 amino acids. Trimming shortened V by 5 bases and J by 5 bases, and 27 bases separated the two germline ends. The CDR3 DNA reads as TGCAGTGCTTCTCCCTTACAGGCCCACCGACTACATTATGGCTACACCTTC. It codes for CSASPLQAHRLHYGYTF.